Sequencing of this T cell receptor beta chain was carried out in a study of T cells expressing NK-cell markers. CDR3 length equals 14 residues. Following a re-call of the 5' RACE reads, TCRdb has one entry per CDR3 protein and lacks DNA. The sample totals 16,000 or so distinct CDR3 sequences. This chain uses TRBV12-3 or TRBV12-4 with TRBJ2-2. The sequence was collected from a man aged 18-75 years in good health. Sequencing was done on a sample of blood T cells: a sorted CD56 or NKG2C T cell subset, CD4+ or CD8+ T cells, or bulk PBMC T cells (not recorded which). CDR3 region: CASSLETYTGELFF.